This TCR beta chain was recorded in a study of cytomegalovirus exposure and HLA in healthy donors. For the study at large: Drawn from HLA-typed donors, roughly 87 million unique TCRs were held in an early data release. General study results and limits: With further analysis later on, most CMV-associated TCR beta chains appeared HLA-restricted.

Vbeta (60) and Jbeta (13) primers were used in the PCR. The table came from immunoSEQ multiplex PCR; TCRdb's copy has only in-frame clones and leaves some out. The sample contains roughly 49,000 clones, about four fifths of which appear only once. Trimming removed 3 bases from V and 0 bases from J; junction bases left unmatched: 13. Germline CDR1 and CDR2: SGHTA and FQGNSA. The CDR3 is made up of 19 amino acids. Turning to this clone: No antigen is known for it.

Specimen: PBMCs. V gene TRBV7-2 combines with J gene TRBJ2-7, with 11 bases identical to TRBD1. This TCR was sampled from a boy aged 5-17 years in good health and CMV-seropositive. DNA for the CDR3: TGTGCCAGCAGCTTCCCGACGCGGACAGGGGGCTTTTCCTCCTACGAGCAGTACTTC. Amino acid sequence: CASSFPTRTGGFSSYEQYF.